A single T cell receptor beta chain is shown here with its context. Its antigen is unknown. The second PCR ran about 6 to 11 cycles with a sample-barcoded 5' primer and J-beta primers. TCRdb reanalysed the 5' RACE reads using MiXCR and keeps one entry per CDR3 protein. The sample contains about 1,000,000 distinct CDR3 sequences, around 45% of which appear only once. The germline V and J ends were trimmed by 3 bases and 2 bases, with 8 bases remaining between them. This CDR3 contains 12 residues. The germline V gene has CDR1 DFQATT and CDR2 SNEGSKA (reference sequence). This record belongs to a study of blood T cells in healthy people across ages. Whole-study findings and limits: More naive CD4+ cells and higher diversity were found in long-lived than in aged donors. Observed TCR beta diversity per million T cells went down as age went up. This fall followed a roughly linear course with age.

This chain links TRBV20-1 with TRBJ2-7; D unresolved. Sequencing was done on a sample of blood. The sequence was obtained from a woman aged 55-70 years in good health. The CDR3 is CSASSAAYEQYF. The CDR3, as DNA: TGCAGTGCTAGTTCGGCAGCCTACGAGCAGTACTTC.